A selection of T cell receptor beta chains follows, all from one sample in a study of blood T cell repertoires in COVID-19. The method was immunoSEQ multiplex PCR; TCRdb's version includes in-frame clones alone and lacks a portion of them. The table has some 350,000 clones, 85% to 90% seen once. The source material was peripheral blood. The receptors come from a woman between 65 and 79 years old with COVID-19, enrolled during active disease. Each CDR3 is given with its conserved first and last residue. A D gene is named only where the DNA matches it firmly. Not all rows give a size; the values are once, few, many and, for expanded clones, a class.

clone_size: NA
d_call: NA
j_call: TRBJ1-1
v_call: TRBV28
cdr3_aa: CASRSPGAEAFF
cdr3_nt: TGTGCCAGCAGATCGCCAGGCGCTGAAGCTTTCTTT

clone_size: NA
d_call: NA
j_call: TRBJ2-7
v_call: TRBV11-2
cdr3_aa: CASSPTEKRSSYEQYF
cdr3_nt: TGTGCCAGCAGCCCCACCGAGAAGAGGAGCTCCTACGAGCAGTACTTC

clone_size: NA
d_call: NA
j_call: TRBJ2-7
v_call: TRBV15
cdr3_aa: CATSDREESYEQYF
cdr3_nt: TGTGCCACCAGCGACCGGGAAGAAAGCTACGAGCAGTACTTC

clone_size: NA
d_call: NA
j_call: TRBJ1-5
v_call: TRBV5-4
cdr3_aa: CASSLGAGTMNQPQHF
cdr3_nt: TGTGCCAGCAGCTTGGGGGCCGGGACAATGAATCAGCCCCAGCATTTT

clone_size: NA
d_call: NA
j_call: TRBJ1-1
v_call: TRBV5-1
cdr3_aa: CASSLDGQDTEAFF
cdr3_nt: TGCGCCAGCAGCTTGGACGGTCAAGACACTGAAGCTTTCTTT

clone_size: few
d_call: TRBD1
j_call: TRBJ1-2
v_call: TRBV7-2
cdr3_aa: CASSLQGVGLNYGYTF
cdr3_nt: TGTGCCAGCAGCTTACAGGGGGTTGGGCTGAACTATGGCTACACCTTC

clone_size: NA
d_call: TRBD2
j_call: TRBJ2-1
v_call: TRBV7-9
cdr3_aa: CASSSRATSGGFIGNEQFF
cdr3_nt: TGTGCCAGCAGCTCGAGAGCGACTAGCGGGGGGTTCATCGGTAATGAGCAGTTCTTC

clone_size: NA
d_call: NA
j_call: TRBJ1-1
v_call: TRBV5-6
cdr3_aa: CASSLQGTEAFF
cdr3_nt: TGTGCCAGCAGCTTGCAGGGTACTGAAGCTTTCTTT

clone_size: NA
d_call: TRBD2
j_call: TRBJ2-1
v_call: TRBV5-1
cdr3_aa: CASSVGTSGYNEQFF
cdr3_nt: TGCGCCAGCAGCGTTGGGACTAGCGGCTACAATGAGCAGTTCTTC

clone_size: NA
d_call: NA
j_call: TRBJ2-6
v_call: TRBV5-1
cdr3_aa: CASSSDMSGANVLTF
cdr3_nt: TGCGCCAGCAGCAGTGACATGTCTGGGGCCAACGTCCTGACTTTC

clone_size: NA
d_call: NA
j_call: TRBJ1-2
v_call: TRBV6-6
cdr3_aa: CASSSPGGYGYTF
cdr3_nt: TGTGCCAGCAGTTCCCCGGGGGGGTATGGCTACACCTTC

clone_size: once
d_call: TRBD1
j_call: TRBJ2-7
v_call: TRBV28
cdr3_aa: CASRYRDREYYEQYF
cdr3_nt: TGTGCCAGCAGATATCGGGACAGGGAATACTACGAGCAGTACTTC

clone_size: NA
d_call: NA
j_call: TRBJ1-2
v_call: TRBV5-1
cdr3_aa: CASSLESGARGYTF
cdr3_nt: TGCGCCAGCAGCTTGGAATCAGGGGCGCGGGGCTACACCTTC

clone_size: NA
d_call: NA
j_call: TRBJ2-3
v_call: TRBV24-1
cdr3_aa: CATSDSDSVNTQYF
cdr3_nt: TGTGCCACCAGTGATTCGGACTCCGTTAATACGCAGTATTTT

clone_size: NA
d_call: TRBD1
j_call: TRBJ1-4
v_call: TRBV6-2/TRBV6-3
cdr3_aa: CASSRTGLDEKLFF
cdr3_nt: TGTGCCAGCAGTCGGACAGGTTTGGATGAAAAACTGTTTTTT

clone_size: once
d_call: TRBD1
j_call: TRBJ1-6
v_call: TRBV19
cdr3_aa: CASSSWTGGDSPLHF
cdr3_nt: TGTGCCAGTAGTTCCTGGACAGGGGGCGATTCACCCCTCCACTTT

clone_size: NA
d_call: NA
j_call: TRBJ2-3
v_call: TRBV6-2/TRBV6-3
cdr3_aa: CASSTGLGTDTQYF
cdr3_nt: TGTGCCAGCAGTACTGGACTGGGTACAGATACGCAGTATTTT

clone_size: few
d_call: TRBD1
j_call: TRBJ1-5
v_call: TRBV2
cdr3_aa: CASSVGQGDGQPQHF
cdr3_nt: TGTGCCAGCAGTGTTGGGCAGGGGGATGGACAGCCCCAGCATTTT

clone_size: NA
d_call: NA
j_call: TRBJ1-5
v_call: TRBV7-2
cdr3_aa: CASSSQGLSNQPQHF
cdr3_nt: TGTGCCAGCAGCTCCCAGGGACTTAGCAATCAGCCCCAGCATTTT

clone_size: NA
d_call: TRBD1
j_call: TRBJ2-3
v_call: TRBV5-1
cdr3_aa: CASSRWGQGEMDTQYF
cdr3_nt: TGCGCCAGCAGCCGCTGGGGACAGGGAGAAATGGATACGCAGTATTTT

clone_size: NA
d_call: NA
j_call: TRBJ1-3
v_call: TRBV7-2
cdr3_aa: CASSSVFTGLPGNTIYF
cdr3_nt: TGTGCCAGCAGCTCCGTTTTTACAGGGCTACCTGGAAACACCATATATTTT

clone_size: NA
d_call: NA
j_call: TRBJ1-4
v_call: TRBV19
cdr3_aa: CASSRRGGATNEKLFF
cdr3_nt: TGTGCCAGTAGTCGCCGCGGGGGGGCAACTAATGAAAAACTGTTTTTT

clone_size: NA
d_call: NA
j_call: TRBJ1-1
v_call: TRBV9
cdr3_aa: CASSMRQDPNTEAFF
cdr3_nt: TGTGCCAGCAGCATGCGACAGGATCCGAACACTGAAGCTTTCTTT

clone_size: NA
d_call: NA
j_call: TRBJ1-5
v_call: TRBV12-5
cdr3_aa: CASGSGQLSNQPQHF
cdr3_nt: TGTGCTAGTGGTTCGGGACAACTTAGCAATCAGCCCCAGCATTTT

clone_size: NA
d_call: NA
j_call: TRBJ1-1
v_call: TRBV7-9
cdr3_aa: CASSLRGNTEAFF
cdr3_nt: TGTGCCAGCAGCTTACGGGGGAACACTGAAGCTTTCTTT

clone_size: NA
d_call: NA
j_call: TRBJ1-1
v_call: TRBV6-4
cdr3_aa: CASSPNSNTEAFF
cdr3_nt: TGTGCCAGCAGTCCCAACTCGAACACTGAAGCTTTCTTT

clone_size: NA
d_call: NA
j_call: TRBJ2-5
v_call: TRBV2
cdr3_aa: CANSPQQVYQETQYF
cdr3_nt: TGTGCCAACTCACCCCAGCAGGTGTACCAAGAGACCCAGTACTTC

clone_size: NA
d_call: TRBD1
j_call: TRBJ1-2
v_call: TRBV30
cdr3_aa: CAWSAGTGNYGYTF
cdr3_nt: TGTGCCTGGAGTGCCGGGACAGGGAACTATGGCTACACCTTC

clone_size: NA
d_call: NA
j_call: TRBJ1-1
v_call: TRBV7-2
cdr3_aa: CASSLAGGGNTEAFF
cdr3_nt: TGTGCCAGCAGCTTAGCGGGGGGTGGCAACACTGAAGCTTTCTTT

clone_size: NA
d_call: TRBD2
j_call: TRBJ2-1
v_call: TRBV10-1
cdr3_aa: CASSDGSGGLNEQFF
cdr3_nt: TGCGCCAGCAGTGATGGTAGCGGGGGTCTCAATGAGCAGTTCTTC

clone_size: NA
d_call: NA
j_call: TRBJ1-6
v_call: TRBV9
cdr3_aa: CASSVARDSPLHF
cdr3_nt: TGTGCCAGCAGCGTAGCCAGGGATTCACCCCTCCACTTT

clone_size: NA
d_call: TRBD1
j_call: TRBJ2-6
v_call: TRBV18
cdr3_aa: CASSPTSTGGSGANVLTF
cdr3_nt: TGTGCCAGCTCACCAACGAGTACAGGGGGATCTGGGGCCAACGTCCTGACTTTC

clone_size: NA
d_call: TRBD1
j_call: TRBJ1-3
v_call: TRBV3-1/TRBV3-2
cdr3_aa: CASSQYTGVGNTIYF
cdr3_nt: TGTGCCAGCAGCCAATATACAGGGGTCGGAAACACCATATATTTT

clone_size: NA
d_call: TRBD1
j_call: TRBJ1-2
v_call: TRBV7-8
cdr3_aa: CASSFSGQSGYTF
cdr3_nt: TGTGCCAGCAGCTTCTCGGGACAGAGTGGCTACACCTTC

clone_size: NA
d_call: TRBD2
j_call: TRBJ2-3
v_call: TRBV28
cdr3_aa: CAPKPRRGADTQYF
cdr3_nt: TGTGCCCCCAAGCCGCGGCGGGGGGCTGATACGCAGTATTTT

clone_size: NA
d_call: TRBD2
j_call: TRBJ2-1
v_call: TRBV30
cdr3_aa: CAWSVLSGGRLGQFF
cdr3_nt: TGTGCCTGGAGTGTACTTAGCGGGGGGCGCCTTGGGCAGTTCTTC

clone_size: NA
d_call: TRBD1
j_call: TRBJ2-7
v_call: TRBV5-1
cdr3_aa: CASSGGTGVYEQYF
cdr3_nt: TGCGCCAGCAGCGGAGGGACAGGTGTCTACGAGCAGTACTTC

clone_size: NA
d_call: NA
j_call: TRBJ2-3
v_call: TRBV24-1
cdr3_aa: CATSGIRGSDTQYF
cdr3_nt: TGTGCCACCAGTGGAATTCGCGGCTCAGATACGCAGTATTTT

clone_size: NA
d_call: NA
j_call: TRBJ1-5
v_call: TRBV4-2
cdr3_aa: CASSQEKQGHQPQHF
cdr3_nt: TGTGCCAGCAGCCAAGAAAAACAGGGACATCAGCCCCAGCATTTT

clone_size: NA
d_call: NA
j_call: TRBJ1-5
v_call: TRBV24-1
cdr3_aa: CATRGGSNQPQHF
cdr3_nt: TGTGCCACCAGGGGGGGGAGCAATCAGCCCCAGCATTTT

clone_size: NA
d_call: NA
j_call: TRBJ1-1
v_call: TRBV12-3/TRBV12-4
cdr3_aa: CASSLTEAFF
cdr3_nt: TGTGCCAGCAGTTTAACAGAAGCTTTCTTT

clone_size: NA
d_call: NA
j_call: TRBJ2-2
v_call: TRBV3-1/TRBV3-2
cdr3_aa: CASSHRGRNTGELFF
cdr3_nt: TGTGCCAGCAGCCATAGGGGGAGGAACACCGGGGAGCTGTTTTTT

clone_size: NA
d_call: TRBD1
j_call: TRBJ1-2
v_call: TRBV7-2
cdr3_aa: CASSPRTGTGNYGYTF
cdr3_nt: TGTGCCAGCAGCCCGCGCACCGGGACAGGGAACTATGGCTACACCTTC